Listed below are T cell receptor beta chains from one sample, sequenced in a study of beta chain features in type 1 diabetes. Some clones are missing from TCRdb's copy, which holds only in-frame ones; the method was immunoSEQ multiplex PCR. The sample shows about 250,000 clones, around 14% of them seen only once. The sample was naive CD4+ T cells from blood. Receptors originate from a woman aged 40-49 years in good health. The CDR3 runs from the conserved cysteine through the conserved F or W. Fields, in order: J gene, D gene, V gene, clone size, CDR3 DNA, CDR3 protein. A D gene is named only where the DNA matches it firmly. Size is omitted from some rows. Given values are once, few, many or a class for expanded clones.

TRBJ2-7,-,TRBV11-2,few,TGTGCCAGCAGCGAAACAGGTTCCGAGCAGTACTTC,CASSETGSEQYF
TRBJ2-3,TRBD2,TRBV13,-,TGTGCCAGCAGCTTAGGTGGCGGGGGATCCCTCAGGGATACGCAGTATTTT,CASSLGGGGSLRDTQYF
TRBJ2-5,TRBD1,TRBV5-4,-,TGTGCCAGCAGTAGGGACAGGGGAACACAAGAGACCCAGTACTTC,CASSRDRGTQETQYF
TRBJ2-5,-,TRBV9,-,TGTGCCAGCAGCGTAGGGCTAGCCCAAGAGACCCAGTACTTC,CASSVGLAQETQYF
TRBJ1-2,TRBD1,TRBV19,-,TGTGCCAGTAAAAAGACAGGGGCAGTCAACTATGGCTACACCTTC,CASKKTGAVNYGYTF
TRBJ1-2,TRBD1,TRBV19,few,TGTGCCAGTAGACTCCCAGGGGGCCCATATGGCTACACCTTC,CASRLPGGPYGYTF
TRBJ1-1,-,TRBV5-6,-,TGTGCCAGCAGCTTGTGGGGAGCCACTGAAGCTTTCTTT,CASSLWGATEAFF
TRBJ2-3,-,TRBV6-1,once,TGTGCCAGCAGTGAACTGGACTACTCGGCTACGCAGTATTTT,CASSELDYSATQYF
TRBJ1-1,-,TRBV5-5,-,TGTGCCAGCAGCTTGGTCGGGGGGCGGCTAGGCACTGAAGCTTTCTTT,CASSLVGGRLGTEAFF
TRBJ2-7,-,TRBV9,once,TGTGCCAGCAGCGTAGCTTACGGGTCCTACGAGCAGTACTTC,CASSVAYGSYEQYF
TRBJ2-3,TRBD2,TRBV10-3,-,TGTGCCATCAGTGAGTCCCCTAGCGGGGGGGCCCAAGATACGCAGTATTTT,CAISESPSGGAQDTQYF
TRBJ1-5,-,TRBV19,few,TGTGCCAGTAGTATAGCTTCAGGGCGGAATCAGCCCCAGCATTTT,CASSIASGRNQPQHF
TRBJ2-3,-,TRBV5-4,-,TGTGCCAGCAGCCAGGCCTCGTTGGATACGCAGTATTTT,CASSQASLDTQYF
TRBJ2-2,-,TRBV29-1,few,TGCAGCGTTGATCGCCAGGCGGGCACCGGGGAGCTGTTTTTT,CSVDRQAGTGELFF
TRBJ1-2,-,TRBV18,-,TGTGCCAGCTCACCAGACAGAGCTAACTATGGCTACACCTTC,CASSPDRANYGYTF
TRBJ1-2,-,TRBV7-9,few,TGTGCCAGCAGCCGCCTCAGGGGCTCTCATGGCTACACCTTC,CASSRLRGSHGYTF
TRBJ2-3,TRBD2,TRBV9,-,TGTGCCAGCAGCCAGACTAGCGGGGTAACAGATACGCAGTATTTT,CASSQTSGVTDTQYF
TRBJ2-3,-,TRBV18,few,TGTGCCAGCTCACCCCTAGCGAGGGGAAGCACAGATACGCAGTATTTT,CASSPLARGSTDTQYF
TRBJ2-7,-,TRBV7-2,-,TGTGCCAGCAGCCAGGCACTCCTCTTTACCTACGAGCAGTACTTC,CASSQALLFTYEQYF
TRBJ2-1,TRBD2,TRBV29-1,many,TGCAGCATGTGGGCGGGGGTCTCGAGTGAGCAGTTCTTC,CSMWAGVSSEQFF